Below, one T cell receptor (beta chain) is given with its context. Germline lookup yields CDR1 SEHNR and CDR2 FQNEAQ (reference sequence). Trimming pared 5 bases from V and 5 bases from J, leaving 7 bases between. The CDR3 is 11 residues long. This sample is part of a study of CD8 T cells in Susac syndrome. When the RNA was reverse transcribed, random hexamers were used with an input of about 0.5 to 1 ug. TCRdb processed the immunoSEQ multiplex PCR reads anew with MiXCR; each CDR3 protein has one entry. Of fewer than 150,000 distinct CDR3 sequences in the sample, 94% were seen once. CD8+ and CD4+ T cells circulating in blood were sequenced for TCR beta. The controls were healthy donors who were matched for age and sex. Negative isolation yielded CD8+ and CD4+ T cells; FACS enriched TEMRA cells.

Sequencing was carried out using CD8+ T cells from PBMCs. The V call is TRBV7-9, the J call TRBJ2-7; D gene uncertain. This clonotype originated in a human donor in good health. The CDR3 DNA reads TGTGCCAGCAGCCGAGGCAACGAGCAGTACTTC. Translation gives CASSRGNEQYF. Filled out from reference TRBV7-9 and TRBJ2-7, the complete variable domain reads DTGVSQNPRHKITKRGQNVTFRCDPISEHNRLYWYRQTLGQGPEFLTYFQNEAQLEKSRLLSDRFSAERPKGSFSTLEIQRTEQGDSAMYLCASSRGNEQYFGPGTRLTVT.